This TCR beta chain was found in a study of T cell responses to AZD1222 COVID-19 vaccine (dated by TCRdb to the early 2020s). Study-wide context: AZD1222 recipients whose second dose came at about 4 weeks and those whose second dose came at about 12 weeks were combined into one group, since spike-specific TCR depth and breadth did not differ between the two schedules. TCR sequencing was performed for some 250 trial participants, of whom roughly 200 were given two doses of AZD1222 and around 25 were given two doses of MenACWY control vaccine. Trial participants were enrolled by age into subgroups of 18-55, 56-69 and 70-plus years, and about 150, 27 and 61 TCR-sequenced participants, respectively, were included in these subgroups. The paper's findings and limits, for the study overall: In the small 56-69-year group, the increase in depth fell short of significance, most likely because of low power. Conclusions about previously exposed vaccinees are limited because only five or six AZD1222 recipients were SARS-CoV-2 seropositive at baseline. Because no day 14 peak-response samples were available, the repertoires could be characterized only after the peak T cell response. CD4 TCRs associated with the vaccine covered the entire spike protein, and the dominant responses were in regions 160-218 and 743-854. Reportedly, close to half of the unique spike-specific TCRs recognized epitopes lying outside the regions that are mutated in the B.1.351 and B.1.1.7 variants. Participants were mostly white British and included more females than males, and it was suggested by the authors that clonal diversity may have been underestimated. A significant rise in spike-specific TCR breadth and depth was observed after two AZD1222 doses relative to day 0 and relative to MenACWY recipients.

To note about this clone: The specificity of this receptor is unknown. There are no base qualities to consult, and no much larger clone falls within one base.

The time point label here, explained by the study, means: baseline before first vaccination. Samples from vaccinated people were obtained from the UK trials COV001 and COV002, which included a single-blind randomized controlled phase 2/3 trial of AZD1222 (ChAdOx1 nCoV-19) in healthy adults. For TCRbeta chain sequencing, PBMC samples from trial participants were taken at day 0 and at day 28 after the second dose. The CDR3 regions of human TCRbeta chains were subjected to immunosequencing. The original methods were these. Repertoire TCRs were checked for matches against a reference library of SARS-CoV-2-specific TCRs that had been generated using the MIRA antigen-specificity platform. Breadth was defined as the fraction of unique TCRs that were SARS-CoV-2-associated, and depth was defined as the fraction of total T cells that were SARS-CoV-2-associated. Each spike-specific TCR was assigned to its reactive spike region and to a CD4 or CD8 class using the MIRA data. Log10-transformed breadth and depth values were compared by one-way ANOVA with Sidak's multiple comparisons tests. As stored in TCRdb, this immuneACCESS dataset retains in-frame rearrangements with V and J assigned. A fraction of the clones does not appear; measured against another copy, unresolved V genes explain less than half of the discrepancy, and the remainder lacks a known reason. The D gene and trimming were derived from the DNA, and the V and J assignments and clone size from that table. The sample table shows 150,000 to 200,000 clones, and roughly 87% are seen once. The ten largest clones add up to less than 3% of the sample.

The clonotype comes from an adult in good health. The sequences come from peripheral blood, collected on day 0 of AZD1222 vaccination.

The base sequence is TGTGCCAGCAGCTTAGGACTAGTGAACACCGGGGAGCTGTTTTTT. Its protein is CASSLGLVNTGELFF. The V gene is TRBV7-6 and the J gene is TRBJ2-2; the D gene is perhaps TRBD2, on 6 matching bases. Trimming takes 1 base from V and 1 base from J, and the germline ends sit 7 bases apart. The CDR3 numbers 15 residues from cysteine through phenylalanine. The entry retains the CDR3 DNA only, 45 bases that are in frame from base 1. CDR1 SGHVS and CDR2 FNYEAQ were looked up in the germline V gene.